These 8 T cell receptor beta chains share one sample of origin, sequenced in a study of T cells in Graves' hyperthyroidism and ophthalmopathy. The source material, RNA transcripts, was used to amplify TCR beta CDR3 regions. First-round RT-PCR targeting the TCR CDR3 was performed with the HTBI primer set. TCRdb re-called the multiplex PCR reads through MiXCR, storing one row per CDR3 protein. The repertoire holds fewer than 650,000 distinct CDR3 sequences, over 45% seen once, with 44% in the top ten. The sample was peripheral blood or thyroid tissue (not recorded which). These receptors originate from an adult woman with Graves' disease, either hyperthyroidism or ophthalmopathy (not recorded which).

This clonotype came up many times. The rearrangement uses TRBV2 and TRBJ1-1; D may be TRBD1 (6 bases). In germline, CDR1 is SNHLY, CDR2 FYNNEI. V shed 6 bases and J shed 1 base, with 18 bases lying between them. The CDR3 totals 16 residues. The CDR3 loop is CASRETGMSGNTEAFF. In nucleotides, the CDR3 is TGTGCCAGCAGGGAAACAGGGATGTCTGGGAACACTGAAGCTTTCTTT.

V is TRBV7-2 and J is TRBJ1-1; D not certain. V lost 4 bases, J lost 1 base, and 10 bases lay in between. Looked up from germline, CDR1 is SGHTA and CDR2 is FQGNSA. There are 14 residues in the CDR3. The CDR3 reads CASSSRHRNTEAFF. The CDR3 coding sequence is TGTGCCAGCAGCTCCAGGCACAGGAACACTGAAGCTTTCTTT.

V gene TRBV29-1 combines with J gene TRBJ2-7; 11 nucleotides align to TRBD2. The CDR3 covers 13 residues. Trimming at V came to 8 bases and at J to 4 bases, leaving 7 bases not matched to a gene. The germline V gene has CDR1 SQVTM and CDR2 ANQGSEA. Written as DNA, the CDR3 is TGCAGCTTAGAGGCTAGCGGGAGGTACGAGCAGTACTTC. Translating gives CSLEASGRYEQYF.

This clonotype was observed many times. The rearrangement links TRBV19 to TRBJ1-1; TRBD1 is a possible D gene (5 bases). V lost 5 bases, J lost 0 bases, and 13 bases lay in between. There are 15 residues in the CDR3. In germline, CDR1 is LNHDA, CDR2 SQIVND (reference sequence). The CDR3 DNA reads as TGTGCCAGTAGTGCAGGGCCCGCGTTGAACACTGAAGCTTTCTTT. Residues: CASSAGPALNTEAFF.

J is TRBJ2-2 and V is TRBV5-1, with TRBD1 matching 8 bases. This CDR3 spans 14 amino acids. V was pared by 4 bases and J by 7 bases, with 6 bases of the junction left unmatched. The germline V gene encodes CDR1 SGHRS and CDR2 YFSETQ. CDR3 sequence: CASSPDRVVGELFF. CDR3 DNA sequence: TGCGCCAGCAGCCCGGACAGGGTTGTCGGGGAGCTGTTTTTT.

The gene calls are TRBV7-2 and TRBJ1-2, with a weak D call TRBD1 (6 bases). Germline lookup yields CDR1 SGHTA and CDR2 FQGNSA. V dropped 4 bases and J dropped 5 bases, with 14 bases sitting between them. This CDR3 has 14 amino acids. CDR3 amino acids: CASSYGGRGYGYTF. Written as DNA, the CDR3 is TGTGCCAGCAGCTACGGGGGGCGTGGGTATGGCTACACCTTC.

The rearrangement uses TRBV7-2 and TRBJ1-4; D unresolved. Trimming took 2 bases from V and 2 from J, leaving 18 bases between them. The CDR3 extends over 18 amino acids. The V gene's germline CDR1 is SGHTA and CDR2 FQGNSA. CDR3 DNA sequence: TGTGCCAGCAGCTTATGGGGATTTCGAGAGGCGACTAATGAAAAACTGTTTTTT. The encoded protein is CASSLWGFREATNEKLFF.

In regard to this clonotype: An end of the junction does not agree with germline; a read error may underlie this. The CDR3 sequence is CSGRPGSSSYEQYF. CDR3 coding DNA: TGCAGTGGTAGACCGGGGTCGAGCTCCTACGAGCAGTACTTC. The chain joins TRBV20-1 to TRBJ2-7, with D possibly TRBD2 on 5 matching bases. CDR1 and CDR2 (germline): DFQATT, SNEGSKA (reference sequence). There are 14 residues in the CDR3.